One sample yielded the 27 T cell receptor beta chains listed below, sequenced in a study of blood T cells in healthy people across ages. Primers used in a second PCR of roughly 7 to 12 cycles were a sample-barcoded 5' primer and a J-beta primer mix. Using its own MiXCR run on the 5' RACE reads, TCRdb lists one record per CDR3 protein. This repertoire shows about 640,000 distinct CDR3 sequences, roughly 31% found once; its top ten account for approximately 14%. Material: blood. The receptor source for this set is a woman aged 80 or over in good health.

This clonotype was seen a single time. A read error is possible here, since a much larger clone lies one base away. The V call is TRBV20-1, the J call TRBJ2-4; the D gene is possibly TRBD2 (5 bases). The J call may not be correct, given that the DNA end is closer to TRBJ2-5. Germline assignment: CDR1 DFQATT and CDR2 SNEGSKA (reference sequence). The CDR3 contains 11 residues. CDR3: CRAQQRETQYF. The CDR3 DNA reads as TGCAGGGCTCAACAGCGGGAGACCCAGTACTTC.

In this sample, this clonotype turned up a few times. The CDR3 sequence is CASRTGTYGYTF. The CDR3 nucleotides read TGTGCCAGCCGGACAGGGACCTATGGCTACACCTTC. The genes are TRBV6-1 and TRBJ1-2; 8 bases match TRBD1. The germline V gene encodes CDR1 MNHNS and CDR2 SASEGT. The junction had 3 bases not matched to a gene; V was cut back by 8 bases and J by 4 bases. The length of the CDR3 is 12 residues.

This clonotype was picked up many times. This chain joins TRBV2 and TRBJ1-5; D call uncertain. The CDR3 sequence is 17 residues long. V lost 0 bases to trimming and J lost 1 base, with 13 bases between them. Germline lookup yields CDR1 SNHLY and CDR2 FYNNEI. DNA for the CDR3: TGTGCCAGCAGTGAAGCGCGGGGAGGAGTAAGCAATCAGCCCCAGCATTTT. This translates into CASSEARGGVSNQPQHF.

This clonotype occurred many times. The chain employs TRBV5-1 and TRBJ2-5; TRBD1 might be the D (6 bases). Germline assignment: CDR1 SGHRS and CDR2 YFSETQ. The germline V and J ends were trimmed by 0 bases and 2 bases, with 8 bases remaining between them. This CDR3 is 14 amino acids long. The CDR3 reads CASSLETGQETQYF. In DNA form, the CDR3 reads TGCGCCAGCAGCTTGGAGACAGGACAAGAGACCCAGTACTTC.

In its sample, this clonotype was seen many times. V and J are TRBV6-2 or TRBV6-3 and TRBJ2-1, with 12 bases lining up with TRBD2. V lost 7 bases to trimming and J lost 3 bases; unmatched junction nucleotides: 7. Per germline, CDR1 MNHEY and CDR2 SVGEGT. This CDR3 comprises 16 residues. The CDR3 region is CASTVRGLAGYNEQFF. CDR3 DNA sequence: TGTGCCAGCACCGTGAGGGGACTAGCGGGCTACAATGAGCAGTTCTTC.

There are a few counts of this clonotype. The V gene is TRBV5-1, the J gene TRBJ1-6; D may be TRBD1 (6 bases). Trimming took off 3 bases at V and 0 bases at J, with 13 bases between the two ends. The V gene's germline CDR1 is SGHRS and CDR2 YFSETQ. CDR3 length: 17 amino acids. In DNA, the CDR3 is TGCGCCAGCAGCTCGGGGGCCACCCGCTCCTATAATTCACCCCTCCACTTT. Translating it yields CASSSGATRSYNSPLHF.

This clonotype occurred a few times. V and J are TRBV12-3 or TRBV12-4 and TRBJ1-1; D call uncertain. The CDR3 spans 14 residues. V was pared by 6 bases and J by 7 bases, with 18 bases between. As DNA, the CDR3 is TGTGCCAGCAGACGCGCGACGGCCAAAAATGAAGCTTTCTTT. It codes for CASRRATAKNEAFF.

In its sample, this clonotype was seen many times. The chain employs TRBV20-1 and TRBJ1-4; D gene ambiguous. Germline V gene lookup returns CDR1 DFQATT and CDR2 SNEGSKA (reference sequence). The CDR3 is 13 amino acids. Deletions cut 3 bases from V and 4 bases from J, with 9 bases between. The CDR3, as DNA: TGCAGTGCTAGTATGAGGAATAATGAAAAACTGTTTTTT. It specifies CSASMRNNEKLFF.

This clonotype has a handful of counts. The chain couples TRBV27 to TRBJ1-1; D call uncertain. Trimming stripped 0 bases from V and 6 bases from J, with 11 bases between. There are 14 residues in the CDR3. Germline values: CDR1 MNHEY, CDR2 SMNVEV (reference sequence). CDR3 protein: CASSLSAVAAEAFF. The DNA of the CDR3 is TGTGCCAGCAGTTTATCGGCGGTGGCGGCTGAAGCTTTCTTT.

The chain employs TRBV24-1 and TRBJ1-1; no reliable D call. Germline CDR1 and CDR2: KGHDR and SFDVKD. The CDR3 runs 12 residues. Trimming removed 3 bases at V and 7 bases at J, with 8 bases between. In DNA, the CDR3 is TGTGCCACCAGTGATCGGAGAGATGAAGCTTTCTTT. Its protein product is CATSDRRDEAFF.

The chain links TRBV20-1 to TRBJ2-7, with D perhaps matching TRBD1 (6 bases). V dropped 5 bases and J dropped 0 bases, with 14 bases sitting between them. Germline loops: CDR1 DFQATT, CDR2 SNEGSKA (reference sequence). The CDR3 contains 14 residues. CDR3: CSADNRDNSYEQYF. As DNA, the CDR3 is TGCAGTGCTGATAACCGGGACAACTCCTACGAGCAGTACTTC.

The table lists this clonotype with many counts. The gene calls are TRBV4-1 and TRBJ2-5; tentative D call: TRBD1 (6 bases). V gave up 4 bases and J gave up 1 base, with 13 bases separating them. This CDR3 is 15 amino acids long. Germline V gives CDR1 MGHRA, CDR2 YSYEKL. The chain's CDR3 is CASSRRTASQETQYF. The CDR3, as DNA: TGCGCCAGCAGCCGCCGGACAGCTTCCCAAGAGACCCAGTACTTC.

In its sample, this clonotype was seen a few times. The rearrangement joins TRBV13 to TRBJ2-3; 12 bases line up with TRBD1. Unmatched junction bases numbered 9, after V lost 5 bases and J lost 9 bases. CDR1 and CDR2 from the germline V gene are PRHDT and FYEKMQ (reference sequence). The CDR3 consists of 15 residues. The CDR3 here is CASSVPGQGARTQYF. The CDR3 coding sequence is TGTGCCAGCAGCGTACCGGGACAGGGGGCGCGGACGCAGTATTTT.

Here the CDR3 reads CASRPDLGQGNYGYTF. CDR3 coding DNA: TGTGCCAGCAGACCCGACCTTGGACAGGGGAACTATGGCTACACCTTC. This rearrangement joins TRBV28 to TRBJ1-2; 9 nucleotides match TRBD1. Germline loops: CDR1 MDHEN, CDR2 SYDVKM. The CDR3 runs to 16 residues. The ends lost 6 bases at V and 2 bases at J; junction bases unmatched: 10.

A note on this clonotype: The junction departs from the called germline gene at one end, perhaps through a read error. V is TRBV5-5 and J is TRBJ2-1; tentatively, D is TRBD2 (6 bases). The germline V gene encodes CDR1 SGHKS and CDR2 YYEKEE (reference sequence). The CDR3 length is 15 residues. CDR3 coding DNA: TGTGTCAGCAGCGTAACGGGGGACTCCCAAGCGACCCAGTTCTTC. It is translated as CVSSVTGDSQATQFF.

Concerning this clonotype itself: A much larger clone is a single base away; this may be a read error. The CDR3 sequence is CAIRDGQGYEQYF. For the CDR3, the DNA is TGTGCCATCAGGGACGGACAGGGCTACGAGCAGTACTTC. The chain joins TRBV10-3 to TRBJ2-7; 8 bases agree with TRBD1. CDR3 length equals 13 residues. From germline, CDR1 is ENHRY and CDR2 SYGVKD. The junction had 4 bases not matched to a gene; V was cut back by 6 bases and J by 3 bases.

Concerning this clonotype: One base away lies a much larger clone, so this may be a sequencing read error. The V and J genes are TRBV4-1 and TRBJ2-5; D gene uncertain. The CDR3 totals 16 residues. The germline V gene encodes CDR1 MGHRA and CDR2 YSYEKL. The CDR3 sequence: CASRQEGLMLGETQYF. The CDR3 region has the DNA TGCGCCAGCCGCCAAGAAGGCCTTATGTTGGGGGAGACCCAGTACTTC.

Many counts were recorded for this clonotype. This chain links TRBV5-4 with TRBJ2-5, with TRBD2 identical over 11 bases. CDR3 length equals 15 residues. The ends lost 5 bases at V and 4 bases at J; junction bases unmatched: 7. The germline V gene has CDR1 SGHNT and CDR2 YYREEE (reference sequence). CDR3 in amino acids: CASRTLAGGPETQYF. The CDR3 DNA is TGTGCCAGCAGAACATTAGCGGGGGGGCCAGAGACCCAGTACTTC. Combining the CDR3 with reference TRBV5-4 and TRBJ2-5 gives the whole variable domain ETGVTQSPTHLIKTRGQQVTLRCSSQSGHNTVSWYQQALGQGPQFIFQYYREEENGRGNFPPRFSGLQFPNYSSELNVNALELDDSALYLCASRTLAGGPETQYFGPGTRLLVL.

In this sample, this clonotype turned up many times. The chain uses TRBV5-1 and TRBJ1-6; 10 nucleotides line up with TRBD1. The CDR3 length is 14 residues. The trim removed 7 bases at V and 3 bases at J, leaving 1 base unmatched. CDR1 SGHRS and CDR2 YFSETQ come from the germline V gene. CDR3 DNA sequence: TGCGCCAGCGGACAGGGGGGCTATAATTCACCCCTCCACTTT. Its protein is CASGQGGYNSPLHF.

This clonotype was observed at least ten times. The chain has TRBV20-1 and TRBJ2-7; D remains unclear. The CDR3 contains 15 residues. The ends were cut back, 5 bases at V and 5 bases at J, with 22 bases in the middle. Germline-derived CDR1 and CDR2 are DFQATT and SNEGSKA (reference sequence). The CDR3 DNA reads as TGCAGTGCTTTAAGTCGGGCTACCCCCACTCACGAGCAGTACTTC. Protein: CSALSRATPTHEQYF.

This clonotype was found many times. The chain couples TRBV6-6 to TRBJ2-3; TRBD2 is a possible D gene (6 bases). V was cut by 11 bases and J by 0 bases, with 18 bases left in between. The CDR3 contains 15 residues. Per germline, CDR1 MNHNY and CDR2 SVGAGI (reference sequence). This CDR3 is CAVSPSGRSTDTQYF. CDR3 coding DNA: TGTGCCGTATCCCCCAGCGGGCGTAGCACAGATACGCAGTATTTT.

This clonotype was found many times. V and J are TRBV6-1 and TRBJ2-7; D could derive from TRBD1 or TRBD2 (6 bases each). Trimming left V 11 bases short and J 2 bases short, with 10 bases between. Germline V gene sequence: CDR1 MNHNS, CDR2 SASEGT. There are 11 residues in the CDR3. CDR3 protein: CAGRTAYEQYF. The CDR3 DNA reads TGTGCCGGGAGGACAGCCTACGAGCAGTACTTC.

In its sample, this clonotype was seen many times. The chain couples TRBV29-1 to TRBJ2-5; D ambiguous. The CDR3 has 13 residues. In germline, CDR1 is SQVTM, CDR2 ANQGSEA. The ends were cut back, 3 bases at V and 4 bases at J, with 12 bases in the middle. The CDR3 sequence is CSVDSPSLETQYF. In DNA, the CDR3 is TGCAGCGTTGATTCCCCATCTCTAGAGACCCAGTACTTC.

The V gene is TRBV20-1, the J gene TRBJ1-1; D not resolved. CDR3 length: 12 residues. The V gene lost 3 bases and the J gene lost 0 bases, with 5 bases spanning the gap. The germline CDR1 and CDR2 sequences are DFQATT and SNEGSKA (reference sequence). In nucleotides, the CDR3 is TGCAGTGCTAGCTACTTGAACACTGAAGCTTTCTTT. It translates to CSASYLNTEAFF.

The CDR3 nucleotides are TGTGCCAGCAGAGAACAGGGGCATGAGCAGTTCTTC. Protein sequence: CASREQGHEQFF. This chain joins TRBV28 and TRBJ2-1; TRBD1 agrees at 7 bases. The CDR3 runs to 12 residues. Germline V lookup: CDR1 MDHEN, CDR2 SYDVKM. V shed 6 bases and J 8 bases; nucleotides not matched to a gene: 4.

Points on this clonotype: A much more abundant neighbour one base away suggests this may be a read error. The CDR3 ends on some other residue instead of the conserved phenylalanine or tryptophan, so this is likely a read error. The rearrangement links TRBV5-1 to TRBJ2-1; D not certain. Trimming cost V 5 bases and J 4 bases, with 13 bases left between them. The CDR3 extends over 14 amino acids. CDR1 and CDR2 from the germline V gene are SGHRS and YFSETQ. CDR3 region: CASSRANAYNEQFC. In nucleotides, the CDR3 is TGCGCCAGCAGTCGGGCGAACGCTTACAATGAGCAGTTCTGC.

This clonotype occurred many times. The chain has TRBV10-3 and TRBJ2-3; the match to TRBD2 covers 16 bases. V dropped 5 bases and J dropped 4; count of bases not matched to a gene: 6. The CDR3 contains 17 residues. Germline-derived CDR1 and CDR2 are ENHRY and SYGVKD. The CDR3 DNA reads as TGTGCCATCAGTCCGGGACTAGCGGGGGGGCTTTCAGATACGCAGTATTTT. It specifies CAISPGLAGGLSDTQYF.